The 5 T cell receptor beta chains below were found in one sample sequenced in a study of blood T cell repertoires in COVID-19. Only in-frame clones appear in the TCRdb table, and some are missing; sequencing was by immunoSEQ multiplex PCR. Of over 75,000 clones detected, roughly 89% appear once; the ten largest clones hold 5% to 5.5%. The sequenced sample was peripheral blood. The source of these receptors is an elderly woman with active COVID-19.

The chain links TRBV7-3 to TRBJ2-1; a weak D match, TRBD2 (6 bases). Germline CDR1 SGHTA, CDR2 FQGTGA. Trimming removed 2 bases at V and 2 bases at J, with 10 bases between. There are 15 residues in the CDR3. The CDR3 bases are TGTGCCAGCAGCTTATCCGGGACTGCCTACAATGAGCAGTTCTTC. As protein: CASSLSGTAYNEQFF. The variable domain in full, completed from reference TRBV7-3 and TRBJ2-1, reads GAGVSQTPSNKVTEKGKYVELRCDPISGHTALYWYRQSLGQGPEFLIYFQGTGAADDSGLPNDRFFAVRPEGSVSTLKIQRTERGDSAVYLCASSLSGTAYNEQFFGPGTRLTVL.

This chain uses TRBV7-2 with TRBJ2-5; 10 positions match TRBD2. Germline V lookup: CDR1 SGHTA, CDR2 FQGNSA. This CDR3 contains 14 residues. The J segment lost 3 bases and the V segment lost 5 bases, leaving 3 bases of the junction unmatched. CDR3 sequence reads: CASSQGLAKETQYF. The CDR3 DNA reads TGTGCCAGCAGCCAGGGACTAGCGAAAGAGACCCAGTACTTC.

The V call is TRBV9, the J call TRBJ2-2; a weak D match, TRBD1 (6 bases). CDR3 length: 14 amino acids. Germline CDR1 reads SGDLS; CDR2 reads YYNGEE. V was shortened by 5 bases and J by 5 bases, with 13 bases between the two germline ends. The CDR3 here is CASSRGGATGELFF. In DNA form, the CDR3 reads TGTGCCAGCAGTCGTGGGGGCGCGACCGGGGAGCTGTTTTTT.

The CDR3 nucleotides are TGTGCCAGCAGCTTGGATGTGACAGGTGAAGCTTTCTTT. Amino acid sequence: CASSLDVTGEAFF. V gene TRBV5-6 combines with J gene TRBJ1-1; D perhaps matches TRBD1 (6 bases). V was clipped by 0 bases and J by 7 bases, with 10 bases between them. In germline, CDR1 is SGHDT, CDR2 YYEEEE. There are 13 residues in the CDR3.

This chain links TRBV3-1 (or the pseudogene TRBV3-2) with TRBJ1-2; D gene ambiguous. Deletions cut 1 base from V and 5 bases from J, with 8 bases between. CDR1 and CDR2 (germline): LGHDT, YNNKEL (reference sequence). The CDR3 consists of 13 residues. CDR3 DNA sequence: TGTGCCAGCAGCCAAGGTACAACATATGGCTACACCTTC. Its translation is CASSQGTTYGYTF.